This TCR beta chain was obtained from a study of graft-versus-host responses after intestinal transplantation. This table comes from immunoSEQ multiplex PCR, and its TCRdb copy is limited to in-frame clones, with some not included. Of roughly 13,000 clones listed, about 29% are singletons. Responder cells labeled with CFSE (roughly 200,000) were co-plated with irradiated stimulator cells labeled with violet dye (roughly 200,000). Looked up from germline, CDR1 is SNHLY and CDR2 is FYNNEI. This CDR3 region has 11 residues. V lost 4 bases, J lost 4 bases, and 5 bases lay in between. The sequence derives from a human patient who received an intestinal transplant. The chain recombines TRBV2 with TRBJ2-7; D call uncertain. The input for sequencing was alloreactive CD8+ T cells from a mixed lymphocyte reaction culture, taken before intestinal transplant. Described subset: CFSE-low proliferating T cells sorted from approximately 6-day pre-transplant mixed lymphocyte reaction (GvH or HvG direction). The CDR3 region is CASSALYEQYF. CDR3 bases: TGTGCCAGCAGTGCACTATACGAGCAGTACTTC. Full variable domain (rest looked up from reference TRBV2 and TRBJ2-7): EPEVTQTPSHQVTQMGQEVILRCVPISNHLYFYWYRQILGQKVEFLVSFYNNEISEKSEIFDDQFSVERPDGSNFTLKIRSTKLEDSAMYFCASSALYEQYFGPGTRLTVT.